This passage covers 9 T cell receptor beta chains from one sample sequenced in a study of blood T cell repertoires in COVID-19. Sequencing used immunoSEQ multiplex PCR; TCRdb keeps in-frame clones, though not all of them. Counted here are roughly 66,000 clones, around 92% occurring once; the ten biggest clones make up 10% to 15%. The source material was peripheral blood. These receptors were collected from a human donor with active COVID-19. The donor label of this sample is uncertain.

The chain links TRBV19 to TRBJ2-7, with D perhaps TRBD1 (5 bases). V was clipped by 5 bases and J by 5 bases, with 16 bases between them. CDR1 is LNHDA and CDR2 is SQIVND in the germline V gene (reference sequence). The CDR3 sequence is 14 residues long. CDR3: CASSSLTVKDEQYF. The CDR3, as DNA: TGTGCCAGTAGTTCACTGACAGTTAAGGACGAGCAGTACTTC.

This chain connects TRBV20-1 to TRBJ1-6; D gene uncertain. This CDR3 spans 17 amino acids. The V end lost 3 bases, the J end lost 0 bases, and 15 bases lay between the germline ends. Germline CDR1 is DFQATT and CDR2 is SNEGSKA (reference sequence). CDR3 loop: CSASAFEGSSYNSPLHF. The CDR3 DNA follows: TGCAGTGCTAGTGCATTTGAGGGCAGCTCCTATAATTCACCCCTCCACTTT.

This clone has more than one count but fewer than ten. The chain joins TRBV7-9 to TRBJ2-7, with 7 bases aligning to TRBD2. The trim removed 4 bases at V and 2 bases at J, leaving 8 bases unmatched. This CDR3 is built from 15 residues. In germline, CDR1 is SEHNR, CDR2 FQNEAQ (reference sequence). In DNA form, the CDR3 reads TGTGCCAGCAGCTACCCTTCTAGCGGCACCTACGAGCAGTACTTC. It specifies CASSYPSSGTYEQYF.

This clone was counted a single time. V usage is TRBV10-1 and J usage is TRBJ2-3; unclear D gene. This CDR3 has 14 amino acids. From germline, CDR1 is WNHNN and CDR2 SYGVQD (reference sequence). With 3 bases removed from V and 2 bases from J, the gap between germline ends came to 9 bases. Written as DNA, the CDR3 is TGCGCCAGCAGTGACGCGCGGCACACAGATACGCAGTATTTT. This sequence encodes CASSDARHTDTQYF.

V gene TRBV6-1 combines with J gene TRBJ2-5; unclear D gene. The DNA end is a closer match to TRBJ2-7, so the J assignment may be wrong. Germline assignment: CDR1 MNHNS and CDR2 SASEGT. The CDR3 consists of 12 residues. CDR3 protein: CASSEGFYEQYF. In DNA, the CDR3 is TGTGCCAGCAGTGAAGGTTTTTACGAGCAGTACTTC.

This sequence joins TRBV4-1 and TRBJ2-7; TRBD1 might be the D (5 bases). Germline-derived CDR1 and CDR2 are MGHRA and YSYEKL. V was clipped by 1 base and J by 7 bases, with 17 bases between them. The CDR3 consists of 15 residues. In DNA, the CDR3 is TGCGCCAGCAGCCAAGGATGGACAAGTACGGGTGAGCAGTACTTC. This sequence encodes CASSQGWTSTGEQYF.

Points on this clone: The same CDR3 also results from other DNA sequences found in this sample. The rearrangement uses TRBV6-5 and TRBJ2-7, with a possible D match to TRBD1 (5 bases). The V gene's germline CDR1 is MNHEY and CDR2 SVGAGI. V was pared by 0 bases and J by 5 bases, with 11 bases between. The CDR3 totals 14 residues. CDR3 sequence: CASSYSIQGHEQYF. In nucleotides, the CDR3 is TGTGCCAGCAGTTACTCGATCCAGGGCCACGAGCAGTACTTC.

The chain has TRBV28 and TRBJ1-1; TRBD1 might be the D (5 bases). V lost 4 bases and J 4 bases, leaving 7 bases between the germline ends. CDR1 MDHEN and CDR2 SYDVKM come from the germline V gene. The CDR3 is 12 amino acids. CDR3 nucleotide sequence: TGTGCCAGCAGTTCGGGGGGCACTGAAGCTTTCTTT. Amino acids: CASSSGGTEAFF.

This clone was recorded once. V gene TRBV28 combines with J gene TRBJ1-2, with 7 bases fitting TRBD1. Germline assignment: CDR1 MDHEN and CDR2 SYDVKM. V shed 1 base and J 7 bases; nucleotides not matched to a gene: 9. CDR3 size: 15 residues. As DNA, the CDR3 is TGTGCCAGCAGTTTATATAGACAGGGTTTGGCTGGCTACACCTTC. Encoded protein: CASSLYRQGLAGYTF.